The present T cell receptor beta chain was sequenced within a study of early T cells in non-severe SARS-CoV-2 infection. Study-level background: From unsorted whole blood, bulk RNA was sequenced, and the chains remained unpaired.

Unique molecular identifiers (one per individual cDNA molecule) were attached. MiXCR, run by TCRdb on the 5' RACE reads, gives a single entry per CDR3 protein. The profile shows roughly 80,000 distinct CDR3 sequences, around 16% of them singletons. Per germline, CDR1 SQVTM and CDR2 ANQGSEA. Trimming pared 4 bases from V and 1 base from J, leaving 13 bases between. CDR3 length: 14 amino acids. This clonotype was obtained from an adult who was a healthcare worker with PCR-confirmed SARS-CoV-2 infection or an uninfected control (not recorded which). The sequencing input was whole blood. The gene calls are TRBV29-1 and TRBJ2-5; D not certain. CDR3 amino acids: CSVGAAAAQETQYF. CDR3 nucleotide sequence: TGCAGCGTTGGTGCGGCGGCAGCCCAAGAGACCCAGTACTTC.